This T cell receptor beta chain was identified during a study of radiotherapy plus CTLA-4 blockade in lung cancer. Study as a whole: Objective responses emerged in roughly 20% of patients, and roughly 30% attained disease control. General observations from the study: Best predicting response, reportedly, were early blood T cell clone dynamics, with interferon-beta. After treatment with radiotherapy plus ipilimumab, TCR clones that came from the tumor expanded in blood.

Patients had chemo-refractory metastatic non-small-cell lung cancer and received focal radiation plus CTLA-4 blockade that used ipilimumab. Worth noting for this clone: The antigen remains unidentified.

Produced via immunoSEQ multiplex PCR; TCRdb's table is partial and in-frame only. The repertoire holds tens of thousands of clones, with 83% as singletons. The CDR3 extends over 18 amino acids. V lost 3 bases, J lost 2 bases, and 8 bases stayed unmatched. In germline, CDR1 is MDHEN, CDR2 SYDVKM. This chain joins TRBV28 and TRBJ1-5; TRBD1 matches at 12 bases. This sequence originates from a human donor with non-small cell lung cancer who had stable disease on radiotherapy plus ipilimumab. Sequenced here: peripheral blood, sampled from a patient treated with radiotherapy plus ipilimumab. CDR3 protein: CASSLETGTGGRNQPQHF. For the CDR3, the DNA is TGTGCCAGCAGTTTGGAAACCGGGACAGGGGGCCGCAATCAGCCCCAGCATTTT.